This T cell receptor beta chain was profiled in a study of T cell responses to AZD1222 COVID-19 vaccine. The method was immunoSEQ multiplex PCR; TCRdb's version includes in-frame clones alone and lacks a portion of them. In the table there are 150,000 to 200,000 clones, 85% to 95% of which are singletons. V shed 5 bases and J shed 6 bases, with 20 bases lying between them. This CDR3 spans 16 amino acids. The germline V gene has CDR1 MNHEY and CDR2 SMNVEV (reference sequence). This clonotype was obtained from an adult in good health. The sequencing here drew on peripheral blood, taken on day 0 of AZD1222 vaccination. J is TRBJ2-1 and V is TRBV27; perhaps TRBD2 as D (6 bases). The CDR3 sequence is CASSPKGMGRSNEQFF. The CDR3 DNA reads TGTGCCAGCAGTCCCAAGGGGATGGGGAGGTCCAATGAGCAGTTCTTC.